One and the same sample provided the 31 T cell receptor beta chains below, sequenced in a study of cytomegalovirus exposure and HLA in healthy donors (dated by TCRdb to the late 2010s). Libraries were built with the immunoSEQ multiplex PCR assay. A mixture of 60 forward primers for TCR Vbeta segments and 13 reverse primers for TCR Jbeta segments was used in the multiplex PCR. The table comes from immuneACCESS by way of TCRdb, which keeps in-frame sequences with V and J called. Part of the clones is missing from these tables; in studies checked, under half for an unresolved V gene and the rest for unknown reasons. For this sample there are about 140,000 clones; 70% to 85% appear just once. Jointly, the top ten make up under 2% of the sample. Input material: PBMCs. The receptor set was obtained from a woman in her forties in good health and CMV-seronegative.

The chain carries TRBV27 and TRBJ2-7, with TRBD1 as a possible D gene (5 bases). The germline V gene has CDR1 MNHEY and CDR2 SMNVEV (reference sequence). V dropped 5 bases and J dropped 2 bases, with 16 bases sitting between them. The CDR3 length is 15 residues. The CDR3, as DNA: TGTGCCAGCAGTCAGGGCCAAGGCCCCACCTACGAGCAGTACTTC. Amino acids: CASSQGQGPTYEQYF.

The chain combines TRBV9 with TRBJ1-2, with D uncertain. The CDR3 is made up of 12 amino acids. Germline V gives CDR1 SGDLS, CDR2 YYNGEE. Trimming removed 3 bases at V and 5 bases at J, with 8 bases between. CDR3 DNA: TGTGCCAGCAGCGCAGAGGGATATGGCTACACCTTC. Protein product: CASSAEGYGYTF.

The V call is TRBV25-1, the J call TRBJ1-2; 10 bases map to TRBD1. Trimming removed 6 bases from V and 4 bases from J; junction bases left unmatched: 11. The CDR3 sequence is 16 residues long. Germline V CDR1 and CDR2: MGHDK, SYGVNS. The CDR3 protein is CASRPGDRGMIYGYTF. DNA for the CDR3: TGTGCCAGCAGACCAGGGGACAGGGGCATGATCTATGGCTACACCTTC.

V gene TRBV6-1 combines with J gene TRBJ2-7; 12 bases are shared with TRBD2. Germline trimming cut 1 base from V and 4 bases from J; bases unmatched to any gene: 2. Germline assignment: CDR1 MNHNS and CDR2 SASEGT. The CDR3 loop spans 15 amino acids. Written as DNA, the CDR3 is TGTGCCAGCAGTGAAGGACTAGCGGGAGTATACGAGCAGTACTTC. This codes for CASSEGLAGVYEQYF.

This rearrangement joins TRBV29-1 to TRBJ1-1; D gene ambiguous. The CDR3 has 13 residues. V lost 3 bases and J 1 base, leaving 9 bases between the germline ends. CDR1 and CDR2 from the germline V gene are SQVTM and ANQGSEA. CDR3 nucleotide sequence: TGCAGCGTTGAGGAACAGCAGAACACTGAAGCTTTCTTT. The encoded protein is CSVEEQQNTEAFF.

CDR3 amino acids: CASSLPQETQYF. In DNA, the CDR3 is TGTGCCAGCAGTTTACCTCAAGAGACCCAGTACTTC. V and J are TRBV28 and TRBJ2-5; D is unclear. The CDR3 is 12 amino acids. V was cut by 2 bases and J by 2 bases, with 3 bases left in between. Looked up from germline, CDR1 is MDHEN and CDR2 is SYDVKM.

The CDR3 spells CASSQDRVTGIGEIVNQPQHF. The CDR3 DNA reads TGCGCCAGCAGCCAAGATCGCGTAACAGGGATTGGGGAAATCGTCAATCAGCCCCAGCATTTT. The chain carries TRBV4-3 and TRBJ1-5, with TRBD1 as a possible D gene (6 bases). The CDR3 contains 21 residues. The V gene's germline CDR1 is LGHNA and CDR2 YSLEER. The germline V and J ends were trimmed by 0 bases and 3 bases, with 27 bases remaining between them.

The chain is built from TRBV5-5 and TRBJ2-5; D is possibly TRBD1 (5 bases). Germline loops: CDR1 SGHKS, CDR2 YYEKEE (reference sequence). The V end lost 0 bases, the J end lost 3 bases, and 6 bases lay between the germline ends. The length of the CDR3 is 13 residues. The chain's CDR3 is CASSLGREETQYF. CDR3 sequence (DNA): TGTGCCAGCAGCTTGGGCAGGGAAGAGACCCAGTACTTC.

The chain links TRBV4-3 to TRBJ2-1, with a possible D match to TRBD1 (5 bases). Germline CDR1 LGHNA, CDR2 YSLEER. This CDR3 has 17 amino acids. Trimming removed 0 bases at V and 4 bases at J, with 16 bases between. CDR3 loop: CASSQDAGIGPYNEQFF. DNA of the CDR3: TGCGCCAGCAGCCAAGATGCAGGGATCGGGCCATACAATGAGCAGTTCTTC.

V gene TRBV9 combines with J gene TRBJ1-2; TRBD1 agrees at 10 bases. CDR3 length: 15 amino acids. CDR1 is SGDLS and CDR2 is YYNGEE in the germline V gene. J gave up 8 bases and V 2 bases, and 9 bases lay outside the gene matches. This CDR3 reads CASSVDGTGVGGYTF. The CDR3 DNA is TGTGCCAGCAGCGTCGATGGGACAGGGGTAGGAGGCTACACCTTC.

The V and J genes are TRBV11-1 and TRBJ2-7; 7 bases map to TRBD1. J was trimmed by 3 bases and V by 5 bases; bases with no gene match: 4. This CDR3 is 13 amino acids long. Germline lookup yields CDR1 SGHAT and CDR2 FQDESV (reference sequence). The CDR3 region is CASSQNRGYEQYF. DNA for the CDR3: TGTGCCAGCAGCCAAAACAGGGGCTACGAGCAGTACTTC.

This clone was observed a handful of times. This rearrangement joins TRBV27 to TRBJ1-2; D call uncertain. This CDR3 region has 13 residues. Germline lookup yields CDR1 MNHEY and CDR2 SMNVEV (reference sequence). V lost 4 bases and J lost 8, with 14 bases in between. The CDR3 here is CASSSSLWAGYTF. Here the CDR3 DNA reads TGTGCCAGCAGTTCCAGCCTATGGGCCGGCTACACCTTC.

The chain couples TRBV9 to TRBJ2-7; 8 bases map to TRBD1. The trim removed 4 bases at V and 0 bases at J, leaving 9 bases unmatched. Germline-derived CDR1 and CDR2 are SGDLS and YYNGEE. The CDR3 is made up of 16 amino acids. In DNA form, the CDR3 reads TGTGCCAGCAGCTTAATGGACAGGGTAAACTCCTACGAGCAGTACTTC. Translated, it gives CASSLMDRVNSYEQYF.

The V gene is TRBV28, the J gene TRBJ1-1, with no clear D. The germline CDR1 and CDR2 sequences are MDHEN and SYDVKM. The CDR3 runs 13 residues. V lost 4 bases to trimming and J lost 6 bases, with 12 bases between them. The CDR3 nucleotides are TGTGCCAGCAGTTGGGAGGCACCCCCTGAAGCTTTCTTT. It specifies CASSWEAPPEAFF. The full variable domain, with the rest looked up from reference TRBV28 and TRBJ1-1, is DVKVTQSSRYLVKRTGEKVFLECVQDMDHENMFWYRQDPGLGLRLIYFSYDVKMKEKGDIPEGYSVSREKKERFSLILESASTNQTSMYLCASSWEAPPEAFFGQGTRLTVV.

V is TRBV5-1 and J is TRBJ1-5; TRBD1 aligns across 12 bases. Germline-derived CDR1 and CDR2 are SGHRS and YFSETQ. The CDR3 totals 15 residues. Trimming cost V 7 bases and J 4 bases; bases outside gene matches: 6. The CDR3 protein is CASRLGQGANQPQHF. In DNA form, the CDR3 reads TGCGCCAGCCGGTTGGGACAGGGGGCAAATCAGCCCCAGCATTTT. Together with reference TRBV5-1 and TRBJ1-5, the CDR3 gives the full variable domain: KAGVTQTPRYLIKTRGQQVTLSCSPISGHRSVSWYQQTPGQGLQFLFEYFSETQRNKGNFPGRFSGRQFSNSRSEMNVSTLELGDSALYLCASRLGQGANQPQHFGDGTRLSIL.

CDR3 region: CSFSPRIGTGTYEQYF. CDR3 coding DNA: TGCAGCTTTTCCCCCCGCATCGGGACAGGAACCTACGAGCAGTACTTC. The chain recombines TRBV29-1 with TRBJ2-5, with TRBD1 matching over 8 bases. The end of the DNA fits TRBJ2-7 better, so the J call may be wrong. The CDR3 loop spans 16 amino acids. From germline, CDR1 is SQVTM and CDR2 ANQGSEA.

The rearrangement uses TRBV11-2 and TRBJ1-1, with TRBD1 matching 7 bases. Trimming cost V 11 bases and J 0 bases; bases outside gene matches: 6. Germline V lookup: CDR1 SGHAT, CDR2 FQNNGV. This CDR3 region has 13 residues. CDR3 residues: CAVQGQLNTEAFF. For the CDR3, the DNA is TGTGCCGTCCAGGGACAGCTGAACACTGAAGCTTTCTTT. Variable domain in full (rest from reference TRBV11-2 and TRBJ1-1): EAGVAQSPRYKIIEKRQSVAFWCNPISGHATLYWYQQILGQGPKLLIQFQNNGVVDDSQLPKDRFSAERLKGVDSTLKIQPAKLEDSAVYLCAVQGQLNTEAFFGQGTRLTVV.

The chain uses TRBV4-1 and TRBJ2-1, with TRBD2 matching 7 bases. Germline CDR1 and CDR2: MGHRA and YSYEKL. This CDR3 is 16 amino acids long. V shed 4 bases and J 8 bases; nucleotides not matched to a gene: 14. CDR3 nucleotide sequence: TGCGCCAGCAGCCCCCGGGGGGTCTCTTTATCCGATGAGCAGTTCTTC. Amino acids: CASSPRGVSLSDEQFF.

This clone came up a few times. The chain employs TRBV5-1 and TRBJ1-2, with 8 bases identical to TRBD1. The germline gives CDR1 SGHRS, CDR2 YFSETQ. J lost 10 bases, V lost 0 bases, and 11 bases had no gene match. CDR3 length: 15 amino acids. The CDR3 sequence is CASSLGTGKGGFYTF. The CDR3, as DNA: TGCGCCAGCAGCTTGGGGACAGGGAAGGGGGGGTTCTACACCTTC.

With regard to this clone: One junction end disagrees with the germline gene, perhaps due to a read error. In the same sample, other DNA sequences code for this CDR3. The CDR3 DNA follows: TGTGCTAGCAGCCCTCGGACAGGGCCGGAGACCCAGTACTTC. Translating gives CASSPRTGPETQYF. The chain carries TRBV9 and TRBJ2-5; 8 bases are a match to TRBD1. Germline V gene sequence: CDR1 SGDLS, CDR2 YYNGEE. This CDR3 comprises 14 residues. Using reference TRBV9 and TRBJ2-5 for the parts outside the CDR3, the full variable domain is DSGVTQTPKHLITATGQRVTLRCSPRSGDLSVYWYQQSLDQGLQFLIQYYNGEERAKGNILERFSAQQFPDLHSELNLSSLELGDSALYFCASSPRTGPETQYFGPGTRLLVL.

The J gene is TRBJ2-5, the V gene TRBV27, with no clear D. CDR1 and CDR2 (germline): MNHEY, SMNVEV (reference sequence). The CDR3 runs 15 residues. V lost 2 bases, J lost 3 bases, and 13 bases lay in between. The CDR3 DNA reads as TGTGCCAGCAGTTTAGGTGTTCAAGAGAAAGAGACCCAGTACTTC. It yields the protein CASSLGVQEKETQYF.

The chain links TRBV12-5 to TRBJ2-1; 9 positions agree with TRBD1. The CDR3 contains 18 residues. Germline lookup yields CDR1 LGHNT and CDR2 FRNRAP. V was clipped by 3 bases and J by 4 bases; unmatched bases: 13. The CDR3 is CASGFYPLGTGTYNEQFF. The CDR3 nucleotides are TGTGCTAGTGGTTTTTACCCTCTCGGGACAGGGACATACAATGAGCAGTTCTTC.

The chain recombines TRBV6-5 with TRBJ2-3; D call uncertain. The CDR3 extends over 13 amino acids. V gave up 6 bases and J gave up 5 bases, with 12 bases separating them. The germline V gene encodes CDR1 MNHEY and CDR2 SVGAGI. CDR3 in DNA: TGTGCCAGCAGCCTCAAGCGTAGAGATACGCAGTATTTT. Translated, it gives CASSLKRRDTQYF.

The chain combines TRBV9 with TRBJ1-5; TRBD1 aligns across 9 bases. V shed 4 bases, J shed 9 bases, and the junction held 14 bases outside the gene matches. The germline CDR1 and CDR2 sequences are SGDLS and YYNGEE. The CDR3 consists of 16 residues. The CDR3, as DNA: TGTGCCAGCAGCCCCGGGACAGGGACCACAGGTGGGCCCCAGCATTTT. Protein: CASSPGTGTTGGPQHF. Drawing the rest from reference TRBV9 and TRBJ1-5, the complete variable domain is DSGVTQTPKHLITATGQRVTLRCSPRSGDLSVYWYQQSLDQGLQFLIQYYNGEERAKGNILERFSAQQFPDLHSELNLSSLELGDSALYFCASSPGTGTTGGPQHFGDGTRLSIL.

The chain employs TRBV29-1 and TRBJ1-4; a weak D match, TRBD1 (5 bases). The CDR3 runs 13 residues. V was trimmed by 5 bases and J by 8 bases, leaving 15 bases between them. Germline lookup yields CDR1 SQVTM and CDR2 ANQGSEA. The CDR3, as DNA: TGCAGCGTTCTTCGAGGGGCGGGGGAAAAACTGTTTTTT. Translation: CSVLRGAGEKLFF.

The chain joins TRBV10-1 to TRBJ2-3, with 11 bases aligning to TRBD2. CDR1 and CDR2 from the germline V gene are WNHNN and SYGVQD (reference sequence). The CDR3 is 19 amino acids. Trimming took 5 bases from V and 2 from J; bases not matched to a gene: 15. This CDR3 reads CASSKTSGRGGGYTDTQYF. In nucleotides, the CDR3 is TGCGCCAGCAGTAAAACTAGCGGGAGAGGAGGGGGGTACACAGATACGCAGTATTTT.

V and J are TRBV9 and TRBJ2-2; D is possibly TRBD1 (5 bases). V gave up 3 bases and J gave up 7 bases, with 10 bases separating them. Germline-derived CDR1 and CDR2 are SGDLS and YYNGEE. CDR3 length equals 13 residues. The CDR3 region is CASSAAGNGELFF. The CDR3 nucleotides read TGTGCCAGCAGCGCCGCAGGGAACGGGGAGCTGTTTTTT.

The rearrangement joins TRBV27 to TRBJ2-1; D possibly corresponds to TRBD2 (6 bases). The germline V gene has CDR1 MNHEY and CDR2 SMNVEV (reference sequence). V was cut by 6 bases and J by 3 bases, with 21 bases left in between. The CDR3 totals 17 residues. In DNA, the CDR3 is TGTGCCAGCAGGCCATGGTCGATAGCGGTGGACTACAATGAGCAGTTCTTC. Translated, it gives CASRPWSIAVDYNEQFF.

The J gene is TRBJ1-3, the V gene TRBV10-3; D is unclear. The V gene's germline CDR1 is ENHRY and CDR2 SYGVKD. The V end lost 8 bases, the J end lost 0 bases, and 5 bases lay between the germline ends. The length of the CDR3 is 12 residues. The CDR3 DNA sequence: TGTGCCATCGAACACTCTGGAAACACCATATATTTT. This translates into CAIEHSGNTIYF.

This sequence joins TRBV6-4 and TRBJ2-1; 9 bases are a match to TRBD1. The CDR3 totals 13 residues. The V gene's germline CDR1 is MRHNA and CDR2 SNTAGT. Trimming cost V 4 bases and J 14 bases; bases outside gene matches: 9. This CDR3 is CASSGETGGTEFF. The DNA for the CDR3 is TGTGCCAGCAGTGGGGAAACAGGGGGCACTGAGTTCTTC.

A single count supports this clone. The CDR3 loop reads CASGSRQGLNEQYF. The CDR3 nucleotides read TGTGCCAGCGGATCGCGACAGGGTCTAAACGAGCAGTACTTC. The chain is built from TRBV28 and TRBJ2-7, with 7 bases fitting TRBD1. Germline loops: CDR1 MDHEN, CDR2 SYDVKM. J lost 5 bases, V lost 8 bases, and 12 bases had no gene match. The CDR3 has 14 amino acids.